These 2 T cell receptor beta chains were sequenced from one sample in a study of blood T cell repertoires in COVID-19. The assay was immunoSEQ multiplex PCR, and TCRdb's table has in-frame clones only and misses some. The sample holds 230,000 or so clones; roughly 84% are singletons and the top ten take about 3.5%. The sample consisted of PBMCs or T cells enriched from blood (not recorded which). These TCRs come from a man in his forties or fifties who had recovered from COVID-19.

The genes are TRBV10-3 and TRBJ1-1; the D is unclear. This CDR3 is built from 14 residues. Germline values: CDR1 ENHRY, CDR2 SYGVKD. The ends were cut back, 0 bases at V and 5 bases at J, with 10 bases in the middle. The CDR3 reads CAISESVTWTEAFF. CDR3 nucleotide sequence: TGTGCCATCAGTGAGTCGGTGACATGGACTGAAGCTTTCTTT.

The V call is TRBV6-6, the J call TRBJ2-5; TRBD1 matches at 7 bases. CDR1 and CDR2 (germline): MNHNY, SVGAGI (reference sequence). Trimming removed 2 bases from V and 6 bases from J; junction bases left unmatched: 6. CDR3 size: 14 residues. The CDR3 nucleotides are TGTGCCAGCAGTTACACGACAGGGATACAGACCCAGTACTTC. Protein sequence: CASSYTTGIQTQYF.